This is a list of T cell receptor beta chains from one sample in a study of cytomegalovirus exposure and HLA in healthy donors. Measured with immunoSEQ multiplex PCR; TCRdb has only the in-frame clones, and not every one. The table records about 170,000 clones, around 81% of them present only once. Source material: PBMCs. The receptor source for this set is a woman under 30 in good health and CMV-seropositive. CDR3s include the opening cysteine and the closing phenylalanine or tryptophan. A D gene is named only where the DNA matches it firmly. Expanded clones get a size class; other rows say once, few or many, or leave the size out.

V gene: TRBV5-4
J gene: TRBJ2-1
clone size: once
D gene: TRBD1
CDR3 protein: CASSTRGIGSYNEQFF
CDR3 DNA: TGTGCCAGCAGCACCAGGGGGATAGGCTCCTACAATGAGCAGTTCTTC

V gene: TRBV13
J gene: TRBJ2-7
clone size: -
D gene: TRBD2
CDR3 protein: CASSFISERGGEQYF
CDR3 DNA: TGTGCCAGCAGCTTTATCAGCGAGCGGGGAGGGGAGCAGTACTTC

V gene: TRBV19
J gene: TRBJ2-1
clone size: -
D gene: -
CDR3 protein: CASREIGGNEQFF
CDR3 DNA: TGTGCCAGTAGGGAAATCGGAGGGAATGAGCAGTTCTTC

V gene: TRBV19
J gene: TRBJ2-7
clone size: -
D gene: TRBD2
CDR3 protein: CASSIRMSGTSGLAYEQYF
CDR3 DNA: TGTGCCAGTAGTATAAGGATGTCGGGGACTAGCGGGTTGGCCTACGAGCAGTACTTC

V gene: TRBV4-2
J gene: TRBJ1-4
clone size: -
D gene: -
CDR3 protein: CASSQGRSEKLFF
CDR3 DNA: TGTGCCAGCAGCCAAGGGAGGAGTGAAAAACTGTTTTTT

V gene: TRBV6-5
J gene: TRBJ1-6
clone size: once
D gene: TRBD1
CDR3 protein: CASRSPDRGRSPLHF
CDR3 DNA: TGTGCCAGCAGATCACCCGACAGGGGGCGTTCACCCCTCCACTTT

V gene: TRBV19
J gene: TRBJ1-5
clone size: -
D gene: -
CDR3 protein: CASSLETQGEPQHF
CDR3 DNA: TGTGCCAGTAGTCTCGAAACACAGGGAGAGCCCCAGCATTTT

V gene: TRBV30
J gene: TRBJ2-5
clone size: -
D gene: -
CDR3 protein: CAWSLGMKETQYF
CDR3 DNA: TGTGCCTGGAGCCTCGGGATGAAGGAGACCCAGTACTTC

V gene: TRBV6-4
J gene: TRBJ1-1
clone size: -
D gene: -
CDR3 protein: CASPIRSTEAFF
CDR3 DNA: TGTGCCAGCCCTATCCGAAGCACTGAAGCTTTCTTT

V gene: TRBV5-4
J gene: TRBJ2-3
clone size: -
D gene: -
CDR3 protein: CASSPFGATDTQYF
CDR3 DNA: TGTGCCAGCAGCCCTTTTGGAGCCACAGATACGCAGTATTTT

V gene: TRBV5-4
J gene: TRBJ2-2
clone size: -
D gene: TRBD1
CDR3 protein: CASSLLSFEPGQGNTGELFF
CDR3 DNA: TGTGCCAGCAGCTTGCTATCCTTCGAACCGGGACAGGGGAACACCGGGGAGCTGTTTTTT

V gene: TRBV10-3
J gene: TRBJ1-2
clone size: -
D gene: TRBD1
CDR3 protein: CAISEAETGANYGYTF
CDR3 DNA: TGTGCCATCAGTGAGGCCGAGACAGGGGCTAACTATGGCTACACCTTC